This T cell receptor beta chain was found in a study of T cell responses to AZD1222 COVID-19 vaccine. Study summary: Analysis merged second doses at about 4 or about 12 weeks.

Only in-frame clones appear in the TCRdb table, and some are missing; sequencing was by immunoSEQ multiplex PCR. This sample has over 120,000 clones, with around nine tenths found just once. The V gene lost 5 bases and the J gene lost 6 bases, with 11 bases spanning the gap. The CDR3 is 13 amino acids. Germline V CDR1 and CDR2: ENHRY, SYGVKD. Broader study findings: Unmutated variant regions are reportedly targeted by nearly half of spike-specific TCRs. Across the whole spike, CD4 TCRs peaked at regions 160-218 and 743-854.

Comment on this clone: Its antigen remains unidentified.

The gene calls are TRBV10-3 and TRBJ1-5; maybe TRBD1 (5 bases). This receptor was taken from an adult in good health. The sample in question was peripheral blood, obtained on day 0 of AZD1222 vaccination. CDR3 sequence (DNA): TGTGCCATCAGTAGGACACTTAGTCAGCCCCAGCATTTT. This encodes CAISRTLSQPQHF.